One sample yielded the 17 T cell receptor beta chains listed below, sequenced in a study of cytomegalovirus exposure and HLA in healthy donors. The study ran its PCR with 60 Vbeta and 13 Jbeta primers. This table comes from immunoSEQ multiplex PCR, and its TCRdb copy is limited to in-frame clones, with some not included. Of 95,000 to 110,000 clones listed, 81% are singletons. Source material: PBMCs. These TCRs come from a man under 40 in good health and CMV-seronegative.

This rearrangement joins TRBV30 to TRBJ2-7; 8 bases align to TRBD2. Per the germline V gene, CDR1 is GTSNPN and CDR2 is SVGIG (reference sequence). This CDR3 spans 14 amino acids. The V gene end was trimmed by 4 bases and the J gene end by 1 base; junction bases not matched to a gene: 6. CDR3: CAWTRTSKSYEQYF. The CDR3 bases are TGTGCCTGGACCCGGACTAGCAAGTCCTACGAGCAGTACTTC.

This chain uses TRBV6-4 with TRBJ2-7; 8 bases line up with TRBD2. The J segment lost 0 bases and the V segment lost 2 bases, leaving 15 bases of the junction unmatched. This CDR3 has 19 residues. Per the germline V gene, CDR1 is MRHNA and CDR2 is SNTAGT. The CDR3, as DNA: TGTGCCAGCAGTGACGAATCTTTTTTTGGCGGGGGGAACTCCTACGAGCAGTACTTC. This gives the protein CASSDESFFGGGNSYEQYF.

The chain couples TRBV18 to TRBJ2-5, with D possibly TRBD1 on 6 matching bases. Germline lookup yields CDR1 KGHSH and CDR2 LQKENI. This CDR3 is 13 amino acids long. Between the trimmed V and J ends, which lost 6 bases and 3 bases, there was a span of 11 bases. CDR3 sequence: CASSYRAEETQYF. CDR3 nucleotide sequence: TGTGCCAGCTCCTACAGGGCTGAAGAGACCCAGTACTTC.

Worth noting for this clone: At one boundary the junction diverges from the germline segment, which might be a read error. The V and J genes are TRBV7-9 and TRBJ2-7; tentatively, D is TRBD2 (5 bases). The CDR3 runs 14 residues. CDR1 is SEHNR, CDR2 FQNEAQ, per germline (reference sequence). The CDR3 is CSSSLVGRSYEQYF. CDR3 in DNA: TGTTCCAGCAGCTTAGTGGGGAGAAGCTACGAGCAGTACTTC.

The chain combines TRBV7-2 with TRBJ2-4, with D tentatively TRBD2 (5 bases). Germline CDR1 reads SGHTA; CDR2 reads FQGNSA. V was shortened by 1 base and J by 6 bases, with 7 bases between the two germline ends. The CDR3 covers 13 residues. The CDR3: CASSLDEGNIQYF. The CDR3 DNA sequence: TGTGCCAGCAGCTTAGATGAGGGAAACATTCAGTACTTC.

V usage is TRBV4-2 and J usage is TRBJ2-1; D remains ambiguous. The CDR3 has 13 amino acids. V lost 4 bases and J lost 6, with 10 bases in between. Germline V lookup: CDR1 LGHNA, CDR2 YNFKEQ. The CDR3 protein is CASSRLVGNEQFF. Written as DNA, the CDR3 is TGTGCCAGCAGCCGGCTAGTAGGCAATGAGCAGTTCTTC.

The rearrangement links TRBV5-1 to TRBJ2-1, with 13 bases fitting TRBD2. Germline CDR1 SGHRS, CDR2 YFSETQ. The J segment lost 6 bases and the V segment lost 2 bases, leaving 5 bases of the junction unmatched. The CDR3 covers 16 residues. The CDR3 nucleotides are TGCGCCAGCAGCTTAGGGACTAGCGGGGTCATCAATGAGCAGTTCTTC. This translates into CASSLGTSGVINEQFF.

The rearrangement joins TRBV11-2 to TRBJ2-1; 9 nucleotides align to TRBD2. Trimming at V came to 4 bases and at J to 4 bases, leaving 8 bases not matched to a gene. This CDR3 region has 16 residues. Looked up from germline, CDR1 is SGHAT and CDR2 is FQNNGV. The CDR3 region is CASSSRAGGNYNEQFF. In nucleotides, the CDR3 is TGTGCCAGCAGCTCCCGAGCGGGAGGAAATTACAATGAGCAGTTCTTC.

The chain employs TRBV30 and TRBJ2-5; TRBD2 might be the D (5 bases). Germline V gene sequence: CDR1 GTSNPN, CDR2 SVGIG (reference sequence). CDR3 length: 14 residues. V lost 3 bases and J lost 5, with 16 bases in between. CDR3 nucleotides: TGTGCCTGGAGGGTCGGGATACACGGGGAGACCCAGTACTTC. Encoded protein: CAWRVGIHGETQYF.

The gene calls are TRBV11-2 and TRBJ2-7, with 11 bases fitting TRBD2. The CDR3 length is 14 residues. Germline V gene sequence: CDR1 SGHAT, CDR2 FQNNGV. Trimming took 8 bases from V and 4 from J; bases not matched to a gene: 7. CDR3 nucleotides: TGTGCCAGCCACCCGGGACTAGCGGATTACGAGCAGTACTTC. As protein: CASHPGLADYEQYF.

The rearrangement joins TRBV7-9 to TRBJ2-7; maybe TRBD1 (6 bases). This CDR3 is 16 amino acids long. Trimming left V 1 base short and J 3 bases short, with 16 bases between. Germline V gene data show CDR1 as SEHNR and CDR2 as FQNEAQ (reference sequence). The CDR3 region has the DNA TGTGCCAGCAGCTTAGGTGACAGGACGTTGTTCTACGAGCAGTACTTC. This codes for CASSLGDRTLFYEQYF.

The chain recombines TRBV5-1 with TRBJ1-4; 8 bases are shared with TRBD1. The V gene's germline CDR1 is SGHRS and CDR2 YFSETQ. Unmatched junction bases numbered 11, after V lost 4 bases and J lost 6 bases. This CDR3 has 16 amino acids. CDR3 loop: CASSLGQGRNYEKLFF. The CDR3 DNA follows: TGCGCCAGCAGCCTAGGACAGGGACGGAACTATGAAAAACTGTTTTTT.

This sequence joins TRBV5-6 and TRBJ1-1, with a possible D match to TRBD1 (5 bases). Trimming pared 2 bases from V and 6 bases from J, leaving 11 bases between. CDR1 SGHDT and CDR2 YYEEEE come from the germline V gene. There are 13 residues in the CDR3. The CDR3 protein is CASSLGTGPEAFF. The CDR3 bases are TGTGCCAGCAGCTTAGGGACTGGCCCTGAAGCTTTCTTT.

The chain uses TRBV5-1 and TRBJ2-7, with no clear D. CDR3 length equals 12 residues. Trimming shortened V by 5 bases and J by 3 bases, and 9 bases separated the two germline ends. Germline-derived CDR1 and CDR2 are SGHRS and YFSETQ. CDR3: CASRGNDYEQYF. CDR3 nucleotide sequence: TGCGCCAGCAGGGGCAACGACTACGAGCAGTACTTC.

Regarding this clone: At one of its ends the junction is not consistent with the germline gene, which may arise from a read error. This chain links TRBV7-9 with TRBJ1-2, with 7 positions matching TRBD1. The CDR3 runs to 12 residues. Germline V lookup: CDR1 SEHNR, CDR2 FQNEAQ (reference sequence). CDR3 sequence reads: CASSLAQGLPLW. The CDR3 DNA reads TGTGCCAGCAGCTTAGCACAGGGGCTTCCCCTCTGG.

This clone has a handful of counts. This sequence joins TRBV2 and TRBJ1-5; maybe TRBD1 (6 bases). The CDR3 consists of 15 residues. V lost 4 bases, J lost 2 bases, and 12 bases lay in between. Germline CDR1 is SNHLY and CDR2 is FYNNEI. CDR3 bases: TGTGCCAGCAGTGGGGGGGGCGCGGGCAATCAGCCCCAGCATTTT. Its protein product is CASSGGGAGNQPQHF. The full variable domain, rest sourced from reference TRBV2 and TRBJ1-5, is EPEVTQTPSHQVTQMGQEVILRCVPISNHLYFYWYRQILGQKVEFLVSFYNNEISEKSEIFDDQFSVERPDGSNFTLKIRSTKLEDSAMYFCASSGGGAGNQPQHFGDGTRLSIL.

V gene TRBV15 combines with J gene TRBJ2-1, with TRBD1 matching 8 bases. Losses at the gene ends were 0 bases for V and 9 bases for J; bases not matched to a gene: 4. This CDR3 is built from 14 residues. The germline gives CDR1 LNHNV, CDR2 YYDKDF (reference sequence). This CDR3 reads CATSRDQGALEQFF. The CDR3 region has the DNA TGTGCCACCAGCAGAGATCAGGGGGCGCTTGAGCAGTTCTTC.